This T cell receptor beta chain stems from a study of T cell changes during pregnancy in multiple sclerosis. Germline V gene sequence: CDR1 GTSNPN, CDR2 SVGIG (reference sequence). The CDR3 is made up of 11 amino acids. V was trimmed by 0 bases and J by 7 bases, leaving 6 bases between them. The assay was immunoSEQ multiplex PCR, and TCRdb's table has in-frame clones only and misses some. The sample has 40,000 or so clones, roughly nine tenths seen once; the top ten hold less than 0.5%. The V gene is TRBV30, the J gene TRBJ1-1; no reliable D call. This TCR came from a female donor in good health, enrolled as a control in a pregnancy study. The material sequenced was CD4+ T cells from peripheral blood mononuclear cells, taken in the third trimester of pregnancy. The CDR3 is CAWSVRGEAFF. DNA for the CDR3: TGTGCCTGGAGTGTACGGGGTGAAGCTTTCTTT.